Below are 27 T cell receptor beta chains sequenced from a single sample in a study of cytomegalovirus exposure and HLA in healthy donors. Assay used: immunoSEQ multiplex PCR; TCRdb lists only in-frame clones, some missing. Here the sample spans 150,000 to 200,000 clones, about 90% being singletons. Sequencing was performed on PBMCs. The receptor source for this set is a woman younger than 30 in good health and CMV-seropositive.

CDR3 loop: CASSSGTSGYNEQFF. CDR3 DNA sequence: TGTGCCAGTAGCTCCGGGACTAGCGGGTACAATGAGCAGTTCTTC. V and J are TRBV19 and TRBJ2-1, with 12 nucleotides matching TRBD2. The trim removed 6 bases at V and 4 bases at J, leaving 4 bases unmatched. This CDR3 contains 15 residues. From germline, CDR1 is LNHDA and CDR2 SQIVND (reference sequence).

CDR3 bases: TGTGCCAGCAGTCCCCTGGGACTACCAACCTACGAGCAGTACTTC. It yields the protein CASSPLGLPTYEQYF. This rearrangement joins TRBV6-5 to TRBJ2-7, with 7 nucleotides matching TRBD2. CDR1 and CDR2 (germline): MNHEY, SVGAGI. The CDR3 length is 15 residues. The ends lost 5 bases at V and 2 bases at J; junction bases unmatched: 9.

The CDR3 reads CASTDWERTEAFF. The DNA of the CDR3 is TGTGCCAGCACGGACTGGGAACGCACTGAAGCTTTCTTT. The chain is built from TRBV7-2 and TRBJ1-1; D remains unclear. CDR1 and CDR2 (germline): SGHTA, FQGNSA. This CDR3 spans 13 amino acids. V lost 7 bases to trimming and J lost 4 bases, with 13 bases between them. Drawing the rest from reference TRBV7-2 and TRBJ1-1, the complete variable domain is GAGVSQSPSNKVTEKGKDVELRCDPISGHTALYWYRQSLGQGLEFLIYFQGNSAPDKSGLPSDRFSAERTGGSVSTLTIQRTQQEDSAVYLCASTDWERTEAFFGQGTRLTVV.

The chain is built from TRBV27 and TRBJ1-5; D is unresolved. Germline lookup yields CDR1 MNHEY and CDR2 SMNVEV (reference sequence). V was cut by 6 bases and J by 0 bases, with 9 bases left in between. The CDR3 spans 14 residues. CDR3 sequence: CASSPFLSNQPQHF. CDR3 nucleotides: TGTGCCAGCAGCCCTTTCCTTAGCAATCAGCCCCAGCATTTT.

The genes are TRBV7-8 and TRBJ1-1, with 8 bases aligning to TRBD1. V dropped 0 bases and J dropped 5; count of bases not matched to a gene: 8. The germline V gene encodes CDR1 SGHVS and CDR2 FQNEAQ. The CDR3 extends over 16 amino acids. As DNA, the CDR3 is TGTGCCAGCAGCTTAGCGCGACGACAGGGGCGGACTGAAGCTTTCTTT. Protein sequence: CASSLARRQGRTEAFF.

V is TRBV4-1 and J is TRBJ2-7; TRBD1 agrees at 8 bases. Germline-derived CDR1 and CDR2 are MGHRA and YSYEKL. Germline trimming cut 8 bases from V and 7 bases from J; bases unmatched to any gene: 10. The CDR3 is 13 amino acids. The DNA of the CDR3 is TGCGCCAGCGCCCAGGGGGCGCGGGGAGAGCAGTACTTC. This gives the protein CASAQGARGEQYF.

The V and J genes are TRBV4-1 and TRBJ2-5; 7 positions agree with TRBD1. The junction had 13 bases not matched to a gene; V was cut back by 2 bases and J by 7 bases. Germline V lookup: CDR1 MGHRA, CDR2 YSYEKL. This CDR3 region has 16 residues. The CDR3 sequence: CASSQTTGNEGTTQYF. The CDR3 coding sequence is TGCGCCAGCAGCCAAACGACAGGGAACGAGGGGACGACCCAGTACTTC.

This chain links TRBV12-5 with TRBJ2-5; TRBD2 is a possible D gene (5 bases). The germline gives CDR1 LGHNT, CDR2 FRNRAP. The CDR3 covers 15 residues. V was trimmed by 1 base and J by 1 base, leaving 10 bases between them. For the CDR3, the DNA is TGTGCTAGTGGTTTGGGACTAATAACCCAAGAGACCCAGTACTTC. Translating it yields CASGLGLITQETQYF.

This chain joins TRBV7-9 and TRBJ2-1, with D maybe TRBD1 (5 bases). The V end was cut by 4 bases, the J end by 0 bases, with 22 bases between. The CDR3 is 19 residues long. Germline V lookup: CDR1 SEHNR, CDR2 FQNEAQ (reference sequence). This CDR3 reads CASSSLQGSLISSYNEQFF. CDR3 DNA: TGTGCCAGCAGCTCCCTTCAGGGATCCCTTATTAGCTCCTACAATGAGCAGTTCTTC.

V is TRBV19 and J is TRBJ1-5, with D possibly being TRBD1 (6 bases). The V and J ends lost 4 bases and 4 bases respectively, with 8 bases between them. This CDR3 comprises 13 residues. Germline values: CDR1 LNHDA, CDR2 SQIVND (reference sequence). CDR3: CASSKQGNQPQHF. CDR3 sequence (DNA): TGTGCCAGTAGTAAACAGGGAAATCAGCCCCAGCATTTT. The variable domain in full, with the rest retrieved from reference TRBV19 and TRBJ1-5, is DGGITQSPKYLFRKEGQNVTLSCEQNLNHDAMYWYRQDPGQGLRLIYYSQIVNDFQKGDIAEGYSVSREKKESFPLTVTSAQKNPTAFYLCASSKQGNQPQHFGDGTRLSIL.

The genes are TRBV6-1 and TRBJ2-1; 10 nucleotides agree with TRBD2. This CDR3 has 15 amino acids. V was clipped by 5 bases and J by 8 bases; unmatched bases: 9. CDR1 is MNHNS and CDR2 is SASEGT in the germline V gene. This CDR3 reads CASSTSGRAFYEQFF. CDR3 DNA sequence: TGTGCCAGCAGTACGAGCGGGAGGGCCTTCTATGAGCAGTTCTTC.

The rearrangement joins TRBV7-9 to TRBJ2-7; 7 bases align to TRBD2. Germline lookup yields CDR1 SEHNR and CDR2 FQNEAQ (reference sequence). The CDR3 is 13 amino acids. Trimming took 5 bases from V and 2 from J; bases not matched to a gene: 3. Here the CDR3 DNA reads TGTGCCAGCAGCCAAGGGACTACCTACGAGCAGTACTTC. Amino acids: CASSQGTTYEQYF.

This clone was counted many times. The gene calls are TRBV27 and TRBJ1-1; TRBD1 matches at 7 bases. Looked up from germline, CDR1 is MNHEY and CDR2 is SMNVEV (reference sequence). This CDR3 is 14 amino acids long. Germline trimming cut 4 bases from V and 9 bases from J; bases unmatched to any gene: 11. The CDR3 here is CASSSEGGQGKAFF. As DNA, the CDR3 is TGTGCCAGCAGTTCCGAAGGGGGCCAGGGTAAAGCTTTCTTT.

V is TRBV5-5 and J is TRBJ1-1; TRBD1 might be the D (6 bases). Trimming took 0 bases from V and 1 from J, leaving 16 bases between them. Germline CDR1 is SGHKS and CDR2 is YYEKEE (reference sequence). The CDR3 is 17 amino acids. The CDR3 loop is CASSLVGGGQGNTEAFF. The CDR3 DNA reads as TGTGCCAGCAGCTTGGTGGGTGGGGGCCAAGGGAACACTGAAGCTTTCTTT.

For the CDR3, the DNA is TGTGCCAGCGGACTAGCGGGAGATACGCAGTATTTT. This gives the protein CASGLAGDTQYF. The genes are TRBV27 and TRBJ2-3; 11 bases fit TRBD2. Germline-derived CDR1 and CDR2 are MNHEY and SMNVEV (reference sequence). Trimming took 8 bases from V and 5 from J; bases not matched to a gene: 0. The CDR3 is 12 amino acids.

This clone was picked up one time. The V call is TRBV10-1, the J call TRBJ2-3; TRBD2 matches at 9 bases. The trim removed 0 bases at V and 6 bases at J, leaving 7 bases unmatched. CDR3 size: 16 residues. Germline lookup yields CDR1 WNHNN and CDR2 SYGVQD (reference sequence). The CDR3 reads CASSESGGRALDTQYF. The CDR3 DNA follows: TGCGCCAGCAGTGAGTCGGGCGGGAGGGCCCTGGATACGCAGTATTTT.

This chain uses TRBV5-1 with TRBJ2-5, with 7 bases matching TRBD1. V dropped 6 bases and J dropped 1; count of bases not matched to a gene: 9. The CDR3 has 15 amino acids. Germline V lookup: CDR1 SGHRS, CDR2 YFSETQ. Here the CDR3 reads CASTRQDRTQETQYF. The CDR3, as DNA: TGCGCCAGCACGCGTCAGGACAGGACCCAAGAGACCCAGTACTTC.

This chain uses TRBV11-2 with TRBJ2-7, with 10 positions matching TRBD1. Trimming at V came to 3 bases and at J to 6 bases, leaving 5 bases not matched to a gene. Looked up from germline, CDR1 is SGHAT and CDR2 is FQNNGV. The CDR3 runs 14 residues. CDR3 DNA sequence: TGTGCCAGCAGCTTCCCGGGACAGGGGATCGAGCAGTACTTC. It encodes CASSFPGQGIEQYF. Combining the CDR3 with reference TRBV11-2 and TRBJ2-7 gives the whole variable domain EAGVAQSPRYKIIEKRQSVAFWCNPISGHATLYWYQQILGQGPKLLIQFQNNGVVDDSQLPKDRFSAERLKGVDSTLKIQPAKLEDSAVYLCASSFPGQGIEQYFGPGTRLTVT.

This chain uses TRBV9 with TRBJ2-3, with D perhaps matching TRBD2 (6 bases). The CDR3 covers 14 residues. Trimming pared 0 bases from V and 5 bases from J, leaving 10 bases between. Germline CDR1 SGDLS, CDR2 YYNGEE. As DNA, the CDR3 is TGTGCCAGCAGCGTAGACCCAGCGGGAGATACGCAGTATTTT. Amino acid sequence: CASSVDPAGDTQYF.

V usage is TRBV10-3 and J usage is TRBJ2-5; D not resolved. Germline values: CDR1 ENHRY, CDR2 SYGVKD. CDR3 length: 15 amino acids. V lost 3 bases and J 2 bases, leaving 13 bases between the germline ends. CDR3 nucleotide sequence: TGTGCCATCAGTGATCTCTTGGGCCAGCAAGAGACCCAGTACTTC. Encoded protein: CAISDLLGQQETQYF.

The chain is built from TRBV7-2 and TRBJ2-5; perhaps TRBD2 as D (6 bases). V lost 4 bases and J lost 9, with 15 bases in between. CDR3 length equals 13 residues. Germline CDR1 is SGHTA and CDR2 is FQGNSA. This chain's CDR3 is CASSSRVVAAQYF. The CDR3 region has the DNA TGTGCCAGCAGCTCCAGGGTCGTAGCGGCCCAGTACTTC.

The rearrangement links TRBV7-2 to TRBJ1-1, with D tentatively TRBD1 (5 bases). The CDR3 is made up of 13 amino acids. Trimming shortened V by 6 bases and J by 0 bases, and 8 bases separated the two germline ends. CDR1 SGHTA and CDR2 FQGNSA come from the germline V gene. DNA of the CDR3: TGTGCCAGCAGTTACAGGTTGAACACTGAAGCTTTCTTT. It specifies CASSYRLNTEAFF.

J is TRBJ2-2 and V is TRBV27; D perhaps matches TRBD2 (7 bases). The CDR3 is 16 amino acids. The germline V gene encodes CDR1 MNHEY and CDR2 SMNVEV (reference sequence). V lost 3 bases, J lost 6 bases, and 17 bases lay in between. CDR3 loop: CASSFGFGGGPGELFF. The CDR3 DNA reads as TGTGCCAGCAGTTTTGGCTTTGGGGGGGGCCCCGGGGAGCTGTTTTTT.

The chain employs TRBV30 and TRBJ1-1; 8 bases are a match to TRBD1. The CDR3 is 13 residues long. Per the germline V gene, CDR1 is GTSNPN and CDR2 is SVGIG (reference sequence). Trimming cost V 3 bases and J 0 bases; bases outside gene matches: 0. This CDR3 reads CAWRGQVNTEAFF. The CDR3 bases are TGTGCCTGGAGGGGACAGGTGAACACTGAAGCTTTCTTT. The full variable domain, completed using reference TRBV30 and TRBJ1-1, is SQTIHQWPATLVQPVGSPLSLECTVEGTSNPNLYWYRQAAGRGLQLLFYSVGIGQISSEVPQNLSASRPQDRQFILSSKKLLLSDSGFYLCAWRGQVNTEAFFGQGTRLTVV.

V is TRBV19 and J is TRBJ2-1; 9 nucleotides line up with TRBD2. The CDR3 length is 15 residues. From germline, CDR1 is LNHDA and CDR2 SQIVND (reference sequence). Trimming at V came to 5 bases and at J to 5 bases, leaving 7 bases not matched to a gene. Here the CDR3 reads CASSWLAGQNNEQFF. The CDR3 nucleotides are TGTGCCAGTAGTTGGCTAGCGGGGCAAAACAATGAGCAGTTCTTC. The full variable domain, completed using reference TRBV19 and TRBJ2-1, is DGGITQSPKYLFRKEGQNVTLSCEQNLNHDAMYWYRQDPGQGLRLIYYSQIVNDFQKGDIAEGYSVSREKKESFPLTVTSAQKNPTAFYLCASSWLAGQNNEQFFGPGTRLTVL.

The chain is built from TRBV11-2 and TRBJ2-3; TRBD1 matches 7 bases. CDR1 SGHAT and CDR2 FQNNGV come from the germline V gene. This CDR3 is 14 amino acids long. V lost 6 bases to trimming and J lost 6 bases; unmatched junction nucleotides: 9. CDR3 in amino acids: CASSHPRGFDTQYF. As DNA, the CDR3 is TGTGCCAGCAGTCACCCCAGGGGGTTCGATACGCAGTATTTT. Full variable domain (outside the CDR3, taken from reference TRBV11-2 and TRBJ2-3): EAGVAQSPRYKIIEKRQSVAFWCNPISGHATLYWYQQILGQGPKLLIQFQNNGVVDDSQLPKDRFSAERLKGVDSTLKIQPAKLEDSAVYLCASSHPRGFDTQYFGPGTRLTVL.

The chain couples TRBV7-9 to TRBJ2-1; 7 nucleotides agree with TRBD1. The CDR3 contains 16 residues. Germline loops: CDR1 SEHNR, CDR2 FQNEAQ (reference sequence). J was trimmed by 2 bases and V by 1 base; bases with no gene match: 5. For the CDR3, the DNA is TGTGCCAGCAGCTTAGTCCCGACAGGGACCTACAATGAGCAGTTCTTC. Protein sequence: CASSLVPTGTYNEQFF.